This T cell receptor (beta chain) originates from a study of T cell repertoires in ileal Crohn's disease. Overall study results and limits: High-frequency clones were more common in sorted CD8 than CD4 cells.

About this clone: The antigen remains unidentified.

Using immunoSEQ multiplex PCR, the repertoire was profiled, and TCRdb retains in-frame clones only, with some absent. Counted here are approximately 17,000 clones, 75% to 90% occurring once; the ten biggest clones make up about 9.3%. The CDR3 covers 14 residues. Germline lookup yields CDR1 SGHRS and CDR2 YFSETQ. The V gene end was trimmed by 2 bases and the J gene end by 4 bases; junction bases not matched to a gene: 5. The sequence derives from an adult with Crohn's disease. The sequenced sample was ileal tissue. The chain combines TRBV5-1 with TRBJ2-5, with TRBD2 matching 7 bases. This chain's CDR3 is CASSFRLAGETQYF. CDR3 nucleotide sequence: TGCGCCAGCAGCTTTAGACTAGCAGGAGAGACCCAGTACTTC.